Listed here are 5 T cell receptor beta chains from one sample, sequenced in a study of T cell responses to AZD1222 COVID-19 vaccine. Produced via immunoSEQ multiplex PCR; TCRdb's table is partial and in-frame only. The repertoire holds over 100,000 clones, with roughly 92% as singletons. Sequenced material: peripheral blood, taken on day 0 of AZD1222 vaccination. The receptor set was obtained from an adult in good health.

The J gene is TRBJ1-1, the V gene TRBV9, with TRBD1 matching over 9 bases. J gave up 3 bases and V 6 bases, and 3 bases lay outside the gene matches. The germline V gene has CDR1 SGDLS and CDR2 YYNGEE. The CDR3 length is 13 residues. The CDR3 region is CASKRTGDTEAFF. The CDR3 coding sequence is TGTGCCAGCAAGAGGACAGGGGACACTGAAGCTTTCTTT.

The chain joins TRBV6-5 to TRBJ2-7, with unresolved D. CDR3 length: 13 residues. Trimming cost V 10 bases and J 2 bases, with 15 bases left between them. The germline V gene encodes CDR1 MNHEY and CDR2 SVGAGI. CDR3 in amino acids: CATRPPETYEQYF. DNA for the CDR3: TGTGCCACCAGACCCCCGGAGACCTACGAGCAGTACTTC.

The chain has TRBV4-2 and TRBJ2-3; no clear D. V was trimmed by 4 bases and J by 14 bases, leaving 13 bases between them. In germline, CDR1 is LGHNA, CDR2 YNFKEQ. The CDR3 is made up of 11 amino acids. CDR3 region: CASSLLTMWYF. The DNA of the CDR3 is TGTGCCAGCAGCCTCCTCACTATGTGGTATTTT.

This sequence joins TRBV28 and TRBJ1-5, with 7 bases aligning to TRBD1. CDR3 length: 17 amino acids. The V and J ends lost 3 bases and 3 bases, in that order; junction bases with no gene match: 11. Germline loops: CDR1 MDHEN, CDR2 SYDVKM. The CDR3 sequence: CASSFPGGSIYNQPQHF. The CDR3 nucleotides read TGTGCCAGCAGTTTTCCAGGGGGTTCGATATACAATCAGCCCCAGCATTTT.

This sequence joins TRBV2 and TRBJ2-7; no clear D gene. The CDR3 is made up of 12 amino acids. In germline, CDR1 is SNHLY, CDR2 FYNNEI. V shed 3 bases and J shed 1 base, with 4 bases lying between them. The CDR3 reads CASSDQSYEQYF. CDR3 sequence (DNA): TGTGCCAGCAGTGACCAATCCTACGAGCAGTACTTC.